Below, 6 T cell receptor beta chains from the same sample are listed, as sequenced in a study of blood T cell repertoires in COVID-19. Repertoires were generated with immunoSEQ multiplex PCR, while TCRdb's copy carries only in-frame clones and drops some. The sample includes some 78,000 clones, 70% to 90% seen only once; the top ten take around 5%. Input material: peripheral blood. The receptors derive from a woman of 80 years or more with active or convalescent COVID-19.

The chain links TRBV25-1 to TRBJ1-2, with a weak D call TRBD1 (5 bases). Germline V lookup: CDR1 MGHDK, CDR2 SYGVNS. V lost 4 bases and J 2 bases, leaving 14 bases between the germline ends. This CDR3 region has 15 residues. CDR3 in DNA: TGTGCCAGCAGTGCACATGGGGGGAGGAACTATGGCTACACCTTC. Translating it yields CASSAHGGRNYGYTF.

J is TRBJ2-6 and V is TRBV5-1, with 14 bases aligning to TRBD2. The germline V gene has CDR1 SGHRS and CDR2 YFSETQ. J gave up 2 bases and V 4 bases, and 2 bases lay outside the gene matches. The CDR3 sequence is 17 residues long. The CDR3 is CASSPGLAGAGANVLTF. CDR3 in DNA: TGCGCCAGCAGCCCGGGACTAGCGGGAGCTGGGGCCAACGTCCTGACTTTC.

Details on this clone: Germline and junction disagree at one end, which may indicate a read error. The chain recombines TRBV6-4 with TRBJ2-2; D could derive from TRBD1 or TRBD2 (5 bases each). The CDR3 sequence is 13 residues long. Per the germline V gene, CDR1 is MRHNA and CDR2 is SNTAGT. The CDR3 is CVSRGQGAGELFF. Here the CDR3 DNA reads TGTGTCAGCAGAGGGCAGGGTGCCGGGGAGCTGTTTTTT.

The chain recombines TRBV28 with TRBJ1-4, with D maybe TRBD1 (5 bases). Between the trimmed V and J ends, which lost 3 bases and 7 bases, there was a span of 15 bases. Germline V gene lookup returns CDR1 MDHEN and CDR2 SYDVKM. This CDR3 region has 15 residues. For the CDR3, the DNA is TGTGCCAGCAGTTTTGTCGGGGGATCAAGTGAAAAACTGTTTTTT. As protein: CASSFVGGSSEKLFF. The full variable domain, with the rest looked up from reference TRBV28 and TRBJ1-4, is DVKVTQSSRYLVKRTGEKVFLECVQDMDHENMFWYRQDPGLGLRLIYFSYDVKMKEKGDIPEGYSVSREKKERFSLILESASTNQTSMYLCASSFVGGSSEKLFFGSGTQLSVL.

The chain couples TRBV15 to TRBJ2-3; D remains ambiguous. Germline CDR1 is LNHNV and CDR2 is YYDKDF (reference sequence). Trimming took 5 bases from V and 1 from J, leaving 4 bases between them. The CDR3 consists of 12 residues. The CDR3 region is CATSRGTDTQYF. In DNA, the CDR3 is TGTGCCACCAGCCGCGGCACAGATACGCAGTATTTT.

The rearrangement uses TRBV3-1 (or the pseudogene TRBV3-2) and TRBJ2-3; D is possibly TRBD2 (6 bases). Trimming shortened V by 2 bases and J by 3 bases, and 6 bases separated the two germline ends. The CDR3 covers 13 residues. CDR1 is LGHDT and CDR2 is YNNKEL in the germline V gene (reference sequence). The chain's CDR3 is CASSQLATDTQYF. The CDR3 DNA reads TGTGCCAGCAGCCAACTAGCGACAGATACGCAGTATTTT.